These T cell receptor beta chains were read from a single sample in a study of CD8+ T cells in alopecia areata. Libraries were prepared by immunoSEQ multiplex PCR; TCRdb keeps only in-frame clonotypes and omits some of them. There are roughly 190,000 clones in the sample; more than 55% occur only once, and about 1.3% lies in the top ten. The sequencing used CD4+ T cells sorted from blood, collected between weeks 47 and 50, from a patient treated with tofacitinib. The receptors were gathered from a human donor with alopecia areata. Each CDR3 is given with its conserved first and last residue. D genes are given only for firm matches. Size is omitted from some rows. Given values are once, few, many or a class for expanded clones.

TRBJ1-2 | TRBV15 | NA | TRBD1 | TGTGCCACCAGCAGAGGGACGGGACAGGGCACATCTAACTATGGCTACACCTTC | CATSRGTGQGTSNYGYTF
TRBJ2-1 | TRBV29-1 | NA | TRBD2 | TGCAGCGTTGGCGGGGGGGCGAGAAATGAGCAGTTCTTC | CSVGGGARNEQFF
TRBJ2-6 | TRBV4-1 | once | NA | TGCGCCAGCAGCCGCGTCGGAGGTGGGGCCAACGTCCTGACTTTC | CASSRVGGGANVLTF
TRBJ1-6 | TRBV7-6 | NA | NA | TGTGCCAGCAGCTTAGCACCTAGGGCCGTTAATTCACCCCTCCACTTT | CASSLAPRAVNSPLHF
TRBJ2-6 | TRBV10-3 | few | NA | TGTGCCACGGAAGGGGTCTCTGGGGCCAACGTCCTGACTTTC | CATEGVSGANVLTF
TRBJ2-7 | TRBV2 | once | NA | TGTGCCAGCAAAGGGCCGCAGGCGGCCCTCGAGCAGTACTTC | CASKGPQAALEQYF
TRBJ1-1 | TRBV13 | NA | TRBD1 | TGTGCCAGCAGCGCGACAGGGGGGAATAGGGCTTTCTTT | CASSATGGNRAFF
TRBJ1-2 | TRBV19 | NA | TRBD1 | TGTGCCAGTGCCTCCACCGGGACAGGAATCTATGGCTACACCTTC | CASASTGTGIYGYTF
TRBJ2-1 | TRBV2 | NA | NA | TGTGCCAGCAGTGAACGCCAGGCACTGGGCTCCTACAATGAGCAGTTCTTC | CASSERQALGSYNEQFF
TRBJ2-7 | TRBV11-2 | NA | NA | TGTGCCAGCAGCTTAGCGACGGCCTACGAGCAGTACTTC | CASSLATAYEQYF
TRBJ2-7 | TRBV7-2 | NA | NA | TGTGCCAGCAGCCCCGGCGAGGGCCCCTACGAGCAGTACTTC | CASSPGEGPYEQYF
TRBJ1-1 | TRBV9 | NA | NA | TGTGCCAGCAGCGTAGCTTCCGTAAGCACTGAAGCTTTCTTT | CASSVASVSTEAFF
TRBJ2-7 | TRBV5-6 | NA | NA | TGTGCCAGCAGCTCAGTTAAAACTCCGGGACGAGAACGCTACGAGCAGTACTTC | CASSSVKTPGRERYEQYF
TRBJ2-2 | TRBV7-2 | NA | TRBD2 | TGTGCCAGCAGCCGTAGCGGGGGCCTTGTATTGGGGGAGCTGTTTTTT | CASSRSGGLVLGELFF
TRBJ1-2 | TRBV6-5 | NA | TRBD1 | TGTGCCAGCAGTCTCCTCCGGGACAGCCATGGCTACACCTTC | CASSLLRDSHGYTF
TRBJ2-5 | TRBV9 | many | NA | TGTGCCAGCAGCGTCTCTATAGCGCCACAAGAGACCCAGTACTTC | CASSVSIAPQETQYF
TRBJ1-4 | TRBV28 | once | TRBD1 | TGTGCCAGCAGATCGACAGGGTCTGGGGGTTTGGGTGAAAAACTGTTTTTT | CASRSTGSGGLGEKLFF
TRBJ1-3 | TRBV29-1 | few | TRBD1 | TGCAGCGTGGACCAGGGACAGTCTGGAAACACCATATATTTT | CSVDQGQSGNTIYF
TRBJ2-3 | TRBV6-5 | NA | TRBD1 | TGTGCCAGCACCCGGACAGGGGCAAATACGCAGTATTTT | CASTRTGANTQYF
TRBJ1-2 | TRBV30 | NA | NA | TGTGCCTGGAGATCACAGTGGGGACTAGGCGGCTACACCTTC | CAWRSQWGLGGYTF
TRBJ1-2 | TRBV9 | NA | NA | TGTGCCAGCAGCGTAGTTGCCGGGGGGCACTATGGCTACACCTTC | CASSVVAGGHYGYTF
TRBJ2-5 | TRBV2 | few | NA | TGTGCCAGCAGTGGACCTAGGGAGACCCAGTACTTC | CASSGPRETQYF
TRBJ1-5 | TRBV29-1 | NA | NA | TGCAGCGTTGCTTGGGATCAGCCCCAGCATTTT | CSVAWDQPQHF
TRBJ2-2 | TRBV4-3 | few | NA | TGCGCCAGCAGCCAAGATCTACAGGGGGAGCTGTTTTTT | CASSQDLQGELFF